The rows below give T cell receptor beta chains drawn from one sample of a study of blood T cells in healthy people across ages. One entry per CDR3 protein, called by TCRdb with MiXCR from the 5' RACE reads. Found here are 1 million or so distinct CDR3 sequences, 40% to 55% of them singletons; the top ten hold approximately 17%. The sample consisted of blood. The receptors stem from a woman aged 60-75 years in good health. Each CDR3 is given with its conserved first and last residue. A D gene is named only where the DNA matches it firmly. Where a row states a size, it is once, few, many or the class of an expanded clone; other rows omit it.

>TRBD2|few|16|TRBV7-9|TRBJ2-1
CASSFRAGGTSREQFF
TGTGCCAGCAGCTTCAGGGCGGGAGGTACTTCAAGGGAGCAGTTCTTC
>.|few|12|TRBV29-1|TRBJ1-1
CSVARGGTEAFF
TGCAGCGTTGCCAGAGGTGGAACTGAAGCTTTCTTT
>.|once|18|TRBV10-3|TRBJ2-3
CAISGLPRSTQFTDTQYF
TGTGCCATCAGTGGACTCCCACGGAGTACACAATTCACAGATACGCAGTATTTT
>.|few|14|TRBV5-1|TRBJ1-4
CASSPGTAGEKLFF
TGCGCCAGCAGCCCGGGAACGGCCGGTGAAAAACTGTTTTTT
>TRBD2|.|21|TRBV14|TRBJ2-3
CASSQFFPTSGSPLGTDTQYF
TGTGCCAGCAGCCAATTTTTTCCGACTAGCGGGAGTCCTTTGGGCACAGATACGCAGTATTTT
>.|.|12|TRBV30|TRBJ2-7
CAWSSGSYEQYF
TGTGCCTGGAGTAGCGGTTCCTACGAGCAGTACTTC
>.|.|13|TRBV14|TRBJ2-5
CASREEGQETQYF
TGTGCCAGCAGAGAGGAAGGTCAAGAGACCCAGTACTTC
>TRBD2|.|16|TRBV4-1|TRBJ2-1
CASSQVRTSSYNEQFF
TGCGCCAGCAGCCAAGTTAGGACTAGCTCCTACAATGAGCAGTTCTTC
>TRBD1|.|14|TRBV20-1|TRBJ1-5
CSARLTGGNQPQHF
TGCAGTGCTAGGTTGACAGGGGGCAATCAGCCCCAGCATTTT
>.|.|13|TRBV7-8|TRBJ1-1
CASSPRDPRRAFF
TGTGCCAGCAGCCCCCGGGACCCCCGGCGGGCTTTCTTT
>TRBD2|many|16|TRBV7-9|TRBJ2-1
CASTYSSGAGLNEQFF
TGTGCCAGCACATACTCAAGCGGGGCCGGTCTCAATGAGCAGTTCTTC
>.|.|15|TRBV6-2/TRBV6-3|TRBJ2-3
CASIPGETWADTQYF
TGTGCCAGCATTCCAGGGGAGACTTGGGCAGATACGCAGTATTTT
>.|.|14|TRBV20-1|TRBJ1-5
CSARESYFNQPQHF
TGCAGTGCTAGGGAAAGTTATTTCAATCAGCCCCAGCATTTT
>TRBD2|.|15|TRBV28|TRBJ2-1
CASSLLASGYNEQFF
TGTGCCAGCAGTTTATTAGCTAGCGGATACAATGAGCAGTTCTTC
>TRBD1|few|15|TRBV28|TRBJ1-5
CASSAGQVGNQPQHF
TGTGCCAGCAGTGCTGGACAGGTAGGCAATCAGCCCCAGCATTTT
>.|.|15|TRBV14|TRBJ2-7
CASSQDGNSYNEQYF
TGTGCCAGCAGCCAAGACGGTAACTCCTACAATGAGCAGTACTTC